Each of the 29 T cell receptor beta chains below was sequenced from the same sample in a study of T-cell reconstitution after alpha-beta-depleted transplantation in children. Preparation of the TCRbeta library used unique molecular identifiers. MiXCR was run by TCRdb on the PCR reads, yielding one entry per CDR3 protein. Of hundreds of thousands of distinct CDR3 sequences listed, approximately 10% were seen once; the top ten hold about 4%. The material was PBMCs from the stem cell graft donor, obtained from the stem cell graft. Receptors were obtained from a human donor who donated a stem cell graft to a child with acute myeloid leukemia.

This clonotype appeared many times. CDR3 loop: CSVGKTGGNEQFF. The CDR3 nucleotides read TGCAGCGTTGGAAAGACAGGGGGCAATGAGCAGTTCTTC. This chain joins TRBV29-1 and TRBJ2-1; TRBD1 agrees at 9 bases. This CDR3 has 13 residues. Germline lookup yields CDR1 SQVTM and CDR2 ANQGSEA. V gave up 4 bases and J gave up 6 bases; unmatched junction bases: 4.

This clonotype was detected ten times or more. This rearrangement joins TRBV10-3 to TRBJ1-1; perhaps TRBD1 as D (6 bases). V was clipped by 7 bases and J by 0 bases, with 18 bases between them. Germline-derived CDR1 and CDR2 are ENHRY and SYGVKD. This CDR3 has 16 residues. The CDR3 DNA reads as TGTGCCATCATGGATCTCCCAGGGGAGATGAACACTGAAGCTTTCTTT. Translating it yields CAIMDLPGEMNTEAFF.

There are a few counts of this clonotype. V gene TRBV7-6 combines with J gene TRBJ2-1, with D perhaps matching TRBD2 (6 bases). The CDR3 contains 17 residues. CDR1 and CDR2 (germline): SGHVS, FNYEAQ. Deletions cut 2 bases from V and 0 bases from J, with 14 bases between. The CDR3 is CASSLWQRGVSYNEQFF. As DNA, the CDR3 is TGTGCCAGCAGCTTATGGCAGCGCGGGGTCTCCTACAATGAGCAGTTCTTC.

There are many counts of this clonotype. The rearrangement uses TRBV6-5 and TRBJ2-2, with D perhaps matching TRBD1 (6 bases). The germline CDR1 and CDR2 sequences are MNHEY and SVGAGI. The CDR3 extends over 16 amino acids. V was trimmed by 4 bases and J by 2 bases, leaving 14 bases between them. The CDR3 bases are TGTGCCAGCAGTTTAGGGACATCTTATAACACCGGGGAGCTGTTTTTT. It translates to CASSLGTSYNTGELFF.

The sample holds many counts of this clonotype. V and J are TRBV7-8 and TRBJ1-2; 8 bases agree with TRBD1. Germline assignment: CDR1 SGHVS and CDR2 FQNEAQ. The CDR3 consists of 15 residues. With 5 bases clipped from V and 4 bases from J, the junction kept 9 bases outside the gene matches. The CDR3 coding sequence is TGTGCCAGCAGCAGATCAGGGGGCGTTAGCTATGGCTACACCTTC. It is translated as CASSRSGGVSYGYTF.

Notes on this clonotype: A read error may account for a junction end that differs from germline. The chain joins TRBV29-1 to TRBJ2-3, with 12 bases aligning to TRBD1. Germline V gene data show CDR1 as SQVTM and CDR2 as ANQGSEA. This CDR3 has 14 residues. As DNA, the CDR3 is TGCAGCGTTCGGGACAGGGGGCAGGAAGATACGCTGTATTTT. Translated: CSVRDRGQEDTLYF.

V is TRBV4-1 and J is TRBJ1-4, with D perhaps TRBD1 (5 bases). V lost 1 base, J lost 8 bases, and 11 bases lay in between. CDR3 length: 14 residues. Germline lookup yields CDR1 MGHRA and CDR2 YSYEKL. DNA of the CDR3: TGCGCCAGCAGCCAAGGAGGGGTTGGAGAAAAACTGTTTTTT. This sequence encodes CASSQGGVGEKLFF.

V usage is TRBV30 and J usage is TRBJ2-5; D not resolved. Germline V gene sequence: CDR1 GTSNPN, CDR2 SVGIG (reference sequence). V gave up 4 bases and J gave up 1 base, with 7 bases separating them. The CDR3 contains 12 residues. As DNA, the CDR3 is TGTGCCTGGAAGTCTAGCCAAGAGACCCAGTACTTC. This encodes CAWKSSQETQYF.

This clonotype has more than one count but fewer than ten. The chain combines TRBV6-2 or TRBV6-3 with TRBJ2-7; D remains unclear. CDR3 size: 18 residues. V lost 6 bases, J lost 1 base, and 25 bases lay in between. CDR1 MNHEY and CDR2 SVGEGT come from the germline V gene. Here the CDR3 DNA reads TGTGCCAGCAGGAGGATCCACCAAGGTGGACCGCTGTCCTACGAGCAGTACTTC. Protein sequence: CASRRIHQGGPLSYEQYF.

CDR3 nucleotides: TGTGCCAGCGTCGGCCGGAGGGAGCCCCAGCATTTT. Amino acid sequence: CASVGRREPQHF. The chain has TRBV12-3 or TRBV12-4 and TRBJ1-5; no definite D call. The germline V and J ends were trimmed by 8 bases and 8 bases, with 13 bases remaining between them. This CDR3 region has 12 residues.

This clonotype was found many times. The gene calls are TRBV12-3 or TRBV12-4 and TRBJ2-1, with 14 bases aligning to TRBD2. This CDR3 is built from 17 residues. V lost 6 bases to trimming and J lost 6 bases; unmatched junction nucleotides: 10. The DNA for the CDR3 is TGTGCCAGCAGCCGGGGACTAGCGGGAGAACGTTTCAATGAGCAGTTCTTC. Its protein is CASSRGLAGERFNEQFF.

The chain joins TRBV7-2 to TRBJ2-1; the D call may be TRBD1 or TRBD2 (5 bases each). The CDR3 has 14 amino acids. CDR1 is SGHTA, CDR2 FQGNSA, per germline. The V gene lost 0 bases and the J gene lost 8 bases, with 11 bases spanning the gap. The CDR3 region is CASSLARRGDEQFF. Here the CDR3 DNA reads TGTGCCAGCAGCTTAGCCCGCCGGGGCGATGAGCAGTTCTTC. Together with reference TRBV7-2 and TRBJ2-1, the CDR3 gives the full variable domain: GAGVSQSPSNKVTEKGKDVELRCDPISGHTALYWYRQSLGQGLEFLIYFQGNSAPDKSGLPSDRFSAERTGGSVSTLTIQRTQQEDSAVYLCASSLARRGDEQFFGPGTRLTVL.

This clonotype was picked up many times. This rearrangement joins TRBV29-1 to TRBJ2-7; D gene ambiguous. Trimming took 3 bases from V and 4 from J, leaving 16 bases between them. The CDR3 length is 14 residues. Germline V gene data show CDR1 as SQVTM and CDR2 as ANQGSEA. CDR3 in amino acids: CSVEDPTESYEQYF. DNA of the CDR3: TGCAGCGTTGAGGATCCCACGGAATCTTACGAGCAGTACTTC.

This clonotype was counted only a few times. V and J are TRBV9 and TRBJ1-2, with D tentatively TRBD1 (5 bases). The V end lost 6 bases, the J end lost 2 bases, and 11 bases lay between the germline ends. There are 13 residues in the CDR3. Germline lookup yields CDR1 SGDLS and CDR2 YYNGEE. The CDR3 DNA follows: TGTGCCAGCACCCGGGGCGGCAACTATGGCTACACCTTC. This encodes CASTRGGNYGYTF.

This chain uses TRBV12-3 or TRBV12-4 with TRBJ1-1; D gene ambiguous. CDR3 size: 12 residues. Deletions cut 9 bases from V and 0 bases from J, with 8 bases between. CDR3 bases: TGTGCCAGTCAGACAATGAACACTGAAGCTTTCTTT. Translating it yields CASQTMNTEAFF.

This clonotype was counted ten times or more. This sequence joins TRBV20-1 and TRBJ2-5; D may be TRBD1 or TRBD2 (6 bases each). Trimming took 0 bases from V and 5 from J, leaving 13 bases between them. The CDR3 totals 14 residues. CDR1 and CDR2 (germline): DFQATT, SNEGSKA (reference sequence). CDR3 residues: CSARDPGGRETQYF. CDR3 nucleotide sequence: TGCAGTGCTAGAGATCCCGGGGGCCGGGAGACCCAGTACTTC.

This clonotype was found many times. This rearrangement joins TRBV10-3 to TRBJ2-7, with 7 bases identical to TRBD2. The CDR3 extends over 10 amino acids. The ends lost 11 bases at V and 8 bases at J; junction bases unmatched: 6. From germline, CDR1 is ENHRY and CDR2 SYGVKD. Here the CDR3 DNA reads TGTGCCCCGCGGGGGTATAAGCAGTACTTC. Translating it yields CAPRGYKQYF.

DNA for the CDR3: TGTGCCAGCAGCTTAGCGCAGGAGTTCCAAGAGACCCAGTACTTC. Translated, it gives CASSLAQEFQETQYF. The chain combines TRBV7-6 with TRBJ2-5, with D hard to call. The CDR3 covers 15 residues. Per germline, CDR1 SGHVS and CDR2 FNYEAQ. The V end lost 0 bases, the J end lost 1 base, and 9 bases lay between the germline ends.

This clonotype was seen a handful of times. The chain carries TRBV7-8 and TRBJ2-7, with D perhaps being TRBD1 or TRBD2 (5 bases each). The CDR3 covers 13 residues. Germline V gene lookup returns CDR1 SGHVS and CDR2 FQNEAQ. The V gene lost 3 bases and the J gene lost 5 bases, with 11 bases spanning the gap. The chain's CDR3 is CASSLGPRDEQYF. The CDR3 DNA reads as TGTGCCAGCAGCTTGGGACCTAGGGACGAGCAGTACTTC.

There are a few counts of this clonotype. V is TRBV5-1 and J is TRBJ2-7, with 8 bases fitting TRBD2. Germline CDR1 SGHRS, CDR2 YFSETQ. This CDR3 region has 14 residues. Losses at the gene ends were 1 base for V and 4 bases for J; bases not matched to a gene: 4. The CDR3 DNA follows: TGCGCCAGCAGCTTGCGGGAGGGCCGGTACGAGCAGTACTTC. It translates to CASSLREGRYEQYF.

This clonotype has only a few counts. The chain recombines TRBV5-1 with TRBJ1-5, with D tentatively TRBD1 (6 bases). Deletions cut 0 bases from V and 7 bases from J, with 11 bases between. CDR3 length: 14 residues. Germline CDR1 is SGHRS and CDR2 is YFSETQ. CDR3 protein: CASSLDGGRQPQHF. The CDR3 DNA is TGCGCCAGCAGCTTGGACGGGGGCAGGCAGCCCCAGCATTTT.

This clonotype came up a few times. V is TRBV6-5 and J is TRBJ2-1; no clear D gene. The V end was cut by 1 base, the J end by 14 bases, with 9 bases between. The germline V gene encodes CDR1 MNHEY and CDR2 SVGAGI. This CDR3 is 11 amino acids long. The CDR3 protein is CASSYLGRKFF. The CDR3 DNA follows: TGTGCCAGCAGTTACTTGGGCAGAAAGTTCTTC.

Only a few counts were recorded for this clonotype. The chain is built from TRBV7-6 and TRBJ2-5; 13 positions match TRBD2. V lost 4 bases to trimming and J lost 5 bases; unmatched junction nucleotides: 10. This CDR3 is built from 17 residues. CDR1 and CDR2 from the germline V gene are SGHVS and FNYEAQ. The CDR3 region is CASSSSFGLAGVETQYF. As DNA, the CDR3 is TGTGCCAGCAGCTCATCCTTTGGACTAGCGGGAGTGGAGACCCAGTACTTC.

This rearrangement joins TRBV4-3 to TRBJ2-2; possible D gene TRBD1, 6 bases. Trimming left V 4 bases short and J 8 bases short, with 14 bases between. CDR3 length: 14 residues. Germline values: CDR1 LGHNA, CDR2 YSLEER. CDR3 nucleotides: TGCGCCAGCAGCCTCAAACAGGGTATAGGGGAGCTGTTTTTT. As protein: CASSLKQGIGELFF.

Only a few counts were recorded for this clonotype. V usage is TRBV7-2 and J usage is TRBJ2-4; D unclear. The CDR3 has 12 amino acids. CDR1 SGHTA and CDR2 FQGNSA come from the germline V gene. V gave up 5 bases and J gave up 9 bases, with 11 bases separating them. CDR3 sequence: CASSIKLGIQYF. CDR3 DNA: TGTGCCAGCAGCATAAAACTGGGCATTCAGTACTTC.

The sample holds a few counts of this clonotype. V and J are TRBV7-2 and TRBJ2-3; 7 nucleotides match TRBD2. V was clipped by 5 bases and J by 6 bases; unmatched bases: 11. The germline V gene encodes CDR1 SGHTA and CDR2 FQGNSA. This CDR3 comprises 15 residues. The CDR3 loop is CASSGGRAPPDTQYF. CDR3 coding DNA: TGTGCCAGCAGCGGCGGGAGAGCGCCCCCCGATACGCAGTATTTT.

This clonotype was counted only a few times. The chain combines TRBV6-2 or TRBV6-3 with TRBJ1-2; D is uncertain. The V gene's germline CDR1 is MNHEY and CDR2 SVGEGT. V lost 0 bases and J 3 bases, leaving 8 bases between the germline ends. The CDR3 loop spans 14 amino acids. CDR3 sequence: CASSYSGFYYGYTF. As DNA, the CDR3 is TGTGCCAGCAGTTACTCGGGATTTTACTATGGCTACACCTTC.

V gene TRBV30 combines with J gene TRBJ1-1; unclear D gene. In germline, CDR1 is GTSNPN, CDR2 SVGIG (reference sequence). Trimming took off 8 bases at V and 1 base at J, with 8 bases between the two ends. The CDR3 is made up of 11 amino acids. The CDR3 DNA reads as TGTGCCGCCGGATCGAACACTGAAGCTTTCTTT. This encodes CAAGSNTEAFF.

In its sample, this clonotype was seen many times. V is TRBV6-2 or TRBV6-3 and J is TRBJ2-1, with 9 bases fitting TRBD2. The germline V gene encodes CDR1 MNHEY and CDR2 SVGEGT. The CDR3 spans 14 residues. The V gene end was trimmed by 6 bases and the J gene end by 8 bases; junction bases not matched to a gene: 8. CDR3 region: CASRRPSGKDEQFF. CDR3 nucleotides: TGTGCCAGCAGGAGGCCTAGCGGGAAGGATGAGCAGTTCTTC.